This T cell receptor beta chain was retrieved from a study of blood T cell repertoires in COVID-19. TCRdb keeps only in-frame clones here, not all; method: immunoSEQ multiplex PCR. The sample holds approximately 250,000 clones, approximately 90% seen once. Input material: PBMCs or T cells enriched from blood (not recorded which). This TCR came from a woman in her 30s with acute COVID-19.

CDR3 nucleotides: TGCGCCAGCAGCGTGGGAAGGGGGAATGAAAAACTGTTTTTT. This sequence encodes CASSVGRGNEKLFF. This chain connects TRBV4-3 to TRBJ1-4; D is perhaps TRBD1 (6 bases). The CDR3 is 14 residues long. Germline CDR1 LGHNA, CDR2 YSLEER. V was cut by 5 bases and J by 5 bases, with 12 bases left in between.